This TCR beta chain was documented in a study of blood T cells in healthy people across ages. Germline assignment: CDR1 MGHDK and CDR2 SYGVNS. The CDR3 spans 16 residues. Primed by a sample-barcoded 5' primer and a J-beta primer mix, a second PCR proceeded for 7 to 11 cycles. Researchers report that a template-switch adaptor with 12 random nucleotides tagged each cDNA molecule. From the 5' RACE reads, TCRdb called clonotypes with MiXCR, one entry per CDR3 protein. The sample contains about 630,000 distinct CDR3 sequences, around 20% of which appear only once. Concerning this clonotype itself: A read error may account for a junction end that differs from germline.

This chain links TRBV25-1 with TRBJ2-3; D may be TRBD1 or TRBD2 (5 bases each). The sequenced sample consisted of blood. This TCR came from a man aged 70 or older in good health. The CDR3 reads CASSELGVLSTDTQYF. CDR3 sequence (DNA): TGTGCCAGCAGTGAATTGGGGGTCCTCAGCACGGATACGCAGTATTTT.